What follows describes a single TCR beta chain. This sample was taken from a study of blood T cell repertoires in COVID-19. Study at large: Samples of COVID-19 (acute and convalescent) were obtained from the United States, Italy and Spain. PBMCs, B-cell-depleted T cells, or T cells were the source of the cDNA or gDNA that made up the material.

Clones were sequenced by immunoSEQ multiplex PCR, and TCRdb holds only the in-frame ones, with some missing. The table includes about 190,000 clones, roughly 78% detected once. CDR3 length: 16 residues. Trimming took 0 bases from V and 7 from J, leaving 14 bases between them. Germline CDR1 is SGHRS and CDR2 is YFSETQ. Specimen: peripheral blood. The receptor comes from an elderly woman with active or convalescent COVID-19. The V and J genes are TRBV5-1 and TRBJ1-6; D may be TRBD1 (5 bases). CDR3 loop: CASSLEGSLQNSPLHF. DNA of the CDR3: TGCGCCAGCAGCTTGGAGGGGTCTTTACAAAATTCACCCCTCCACTTT.